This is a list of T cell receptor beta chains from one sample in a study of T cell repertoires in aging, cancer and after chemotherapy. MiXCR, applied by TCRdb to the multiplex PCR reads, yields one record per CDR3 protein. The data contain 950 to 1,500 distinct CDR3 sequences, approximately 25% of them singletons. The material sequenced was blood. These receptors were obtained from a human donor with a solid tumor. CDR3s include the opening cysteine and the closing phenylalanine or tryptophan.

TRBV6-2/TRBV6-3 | CASSDEQLNTEAFF
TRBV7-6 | CASSPVLGGAGELFF
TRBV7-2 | CASSGLAGGSYEQYF
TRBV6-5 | CASGGPSSEQYF
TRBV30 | CAWSTGTNSYEQYF
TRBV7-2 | CASSYGLASGGETQYF
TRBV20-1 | CSARGRTGGWDTEAFF
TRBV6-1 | CASSLGTGGADYGYTF
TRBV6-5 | CASSYSGGAATYGYTF
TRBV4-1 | CASSQVDLISYNEQFF
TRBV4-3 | CASSQDRRDQQYF
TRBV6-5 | CASSRGLGGYTF
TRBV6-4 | CASRHLAGDYNEQFF
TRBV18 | CASSDSTVRNQPQHF
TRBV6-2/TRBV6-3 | CASSNDRPGQGLPSYGYTF
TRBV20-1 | CSARDLGTVVWSPLHF
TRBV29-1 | CSVAEGTAQHF
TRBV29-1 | CSVGGAQVGYTF
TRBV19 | CASRQGSEQYFGPDTGELFF
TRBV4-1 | CASSQFPRGGNTEAFF
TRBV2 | CASSADGPQPQHF
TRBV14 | CASSQTFGTGNGRMDGYTF
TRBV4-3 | CASSQDSGTYEQYF
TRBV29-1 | CSVEPGQGTYEQYF
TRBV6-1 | CASSGGVRSEAFF
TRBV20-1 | CSALSGGGYEQYF
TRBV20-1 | CSARDPGGSGYTF
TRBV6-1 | CASSEAGRGYMNTEAFF
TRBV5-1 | CASSPDFLEYTQYF
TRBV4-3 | CASSHRSDSPPYGYTF
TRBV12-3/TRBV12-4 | CASSLIQGGINEKLFF
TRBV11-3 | CASSLERDQGIEQYF
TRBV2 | CASNSGQGASHEPYF